This section outlines one T cell receptor (beta chain) sequence together with its context. Each CDR3 protein gets one entry after TCRdb re-called the 5' RACE reads with MiXCR. The sample contains more than 85,000 distinct CDR3 sequences, over 8.5% of which appear only once. The CDR3 runs to 14 residues. With 2 bases removed from V and 6 bases from J, the gap between germline ends came to 11 bases. Germline V gene data show CDR1 as SGHVS and CDR2 as FNYEAQ. The data belong to a study of T-cell memory formation after mild COVID-19. The sequenced material came from PBMCs or a T cell subset sorted from them (not recorded which). The rearrangement joins TRBV7-6 to TRBJ1-5; no clear D. The receptor was isolated from a man aged 18 to 29 who had mild COVID-19 (a few samples of this study predate the infection). Cell type and time point are not known. CDR3: CASSLNPAGQPQHF. CDR3 DNA: TGTGCCAGCAGCTTAAACCCTGCGGGTCAGCCCCAGCATTTT.